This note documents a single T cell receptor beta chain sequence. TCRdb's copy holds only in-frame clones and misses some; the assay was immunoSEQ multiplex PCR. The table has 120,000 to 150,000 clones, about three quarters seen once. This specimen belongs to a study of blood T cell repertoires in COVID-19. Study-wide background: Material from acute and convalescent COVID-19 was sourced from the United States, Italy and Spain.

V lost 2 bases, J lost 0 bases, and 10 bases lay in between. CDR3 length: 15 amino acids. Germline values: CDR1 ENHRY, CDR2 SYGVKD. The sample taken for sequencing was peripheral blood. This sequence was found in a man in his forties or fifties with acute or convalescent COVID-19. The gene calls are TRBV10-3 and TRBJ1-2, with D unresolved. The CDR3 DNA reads TGTGCCATCAGTGAGACCCCTAGTTCTAACTATGGCTACACCTTC. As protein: CAISETPSSNYGYTF.